This T cell receptor beta chain was sequenced for a study of cytomegalovirus exposure and HLA in healthy donors. The PCR ran on 60 Vbeta and 13 Jbeta primers. Generated by immunoSEQ multiplex PCR, the TCRdb table keeps only in-frame clones and is missing some. The sample lists 150,000 to 200,000 clones, about 80% occurring once. The receptor's source is a middle-aged woman in good health and CMV-seronegative. The sequencing input was PBMCs.

The CDR3: CASSFPFGGGANGELFF. The CDR3 nucleotides are TGTGCCAGCAGCTTTCCCTTTGGCGGGGGGGCCAACGGGGAGCTGTTTTTT. The V gene is TRBV7-3, the J gene TRBJ2-2; 9 bases are a match to TRBD2. The CDR3 sequence is 17 residues long. V was clipped by 3 bases and J by 7 bases; unmatched bases: 12. Looked up from germline, CDR1 is SGHTA and CDR2 is FQGTGA.